What follows describes a single T cell receptor (beta chain). Germline V CDR1 and CDR2: WSHSY, SAAADI. CDR3 size: 13 residues. Trimming removed 6 bases from V and 6 bases from J; junction bases left unmatched: 1. This record belongs to a study of shared T cell receptors in the human thymus. The data were produced by immunoSEQ multiplex PCR, yet TCRdb's version contains in-frame clones alone and is incomplete. The table has a few hundred thousand clones, about 95% seen once. The clonotype originates from a human donor. Sequenced sample: thymocytes. This chain links TRBV10-2 with TRBJ2-1, with TRBD1 matching over 11 bases. CDR3 region: CASRGQGVNEQFF. CDR3 sequence (DNA): TGCGCCAGCAGGGGACAGGGGGTCAATGAGCAGTTCTTC.